The 12 T cell receptor beta chains presented below share a single source sample, sequenced in a study of blood T cell repertoires in COVID-19. Profiled with immunoSEQ multiplex PCR; TCRdb holds only in-frame clones, not every one. This table holds some 120,000 clones, approximately 83% found once. Sequencing was performed on peripheral blood. These receptors were obtained from a man aged 60-69 years with acute or convalescent COVID-19.

The J gene is TRBJ1-5, the V gene TRBV27, with D possibly TRBD1 on 5 matching bases. This CDR3 spans 18 amino acids. Germline CDR1 and CDR2: MNHEY and SMNVEV (reference sequence). The V end was cut by 3 bases, the J end by 0 bases, with 18 bases between. The CDR3 reads CASSFRARTAYSNQPQHF. The CDR3 DNA sequence: TGTGCCAGCAGTTTCAGGGCCCGGACCGCTTATAGCAATCAGCCCCAGCATTTT.

The rearrangement uses TRBV30 and TRBJ2-5; D possibly corresponds to TRBD1 (5 bases). V dropped 3 bases and J dropped 0 bases, with 14 bases sitting between them. The germline gives CDR1 GTSNPN, CDR2 SVGIG (reference sequence). This CDR3 is built from 15 residues. The CDR3 here is CAWRSYRQNQETQYF. The CDR3 nucleotides are TGTGCCTGGAGATCATACAGACAGAACCAAGAGACCCAGTACTTC. Full variable domain (outside the CDR3, taken from reference TRBV30 and TRBJ2-5): SQTIHQWPATLVQPVGSPLSLECTVEGTSNPNLYWYRQAAGRGLQLLFYSVGIGQISSEVPQNLSASRPQDRQFILSSKKLLLSDSGFYLCAWRSYRQNQETQYFGPGTRLLVL.

V is TRBV12-5 and J is TRBJ2-1; D perhaps matches TRBD1 (6 bases). The germline V and J ends were trimmed by 0 bases and 1 base, with 10 bases remaining between them. The CDR3 has 16 residues. Germline CDR1 reads LGHNT; CDR2 reads FRNRAP. CDR3 nucleotides: TGTGCTAGTGGTTTGGTACGAGGGGGATCCTACAATGAGCAGTTCTTC. As protein: CASGLVRGGSYNEQFF.

This chain links TRBV7-9 with TRBJ1-6, with 9 positions matching TRBD1. V gave up 5 bases and J gave up 14 bases; unmatched junction bases: 10. Germline values: CDR1 SEHNR, CDR2 FQNEAQ (reference sequence). CDR3 length: 14 amino acids. CDR3 nucleotides: TGTGCCAGCAGCAAACAGGGGGCAACGGAAACCCTCCACTTT. Its translation: CASSKQGATETLHF.

This sequence joins TRBV2 and TRBJ2-1, with 12 bases identical to TRBD2. This CDR3 comprises 16 residues. The germline gives CDR1 SNHLY, CDR2 FYNNEI. V shed 4 bases, J shed 4 bases, and the junction held 5 bases outside the gene matches. The CDR3 sequence: CASSGRLAGAYNEQFF. In DNA form, the CDR3 reads TGTGCCAGCAGTGGCCGACTAGCGGGGGCGTACAATGAGCAGTTCTTC. The full variable domain, its missing parts supplied by reference TRBV2 and TRBJ2-1, is EPEVTQTPSHQVTQMGQEVILRCVPISNHLYFYWYRQILGQKVEFLVSFYNNEISEKSEIFDDQFSVERPDGSNFTLKIRSTKLEDSAMYFCASSGRLAGAYNEQFFGPGTRLTVL.

The chain links TRBV25-1 to TRBJ2-1; maybe TRBD2 (5 bases). CDR1 and CDR2 (germline): MGHDK, SYGVNS. The V end lost 1 base, the J end lost 13 bases, and 11 bases lay between the germline ends. The CDR3 extends over 12 amino acids. CDR3 DNA: TGTGCCAGCAGTGAATCGAGGACTCCACAGTTCTTC. It specifies CASSESRTPQFF.

The genes are TRBV5-6 and TRBJ1-2; D not resolved. With 0 bases removed from V and 2 bases from J, the gap between germline ends came to 8 bases. CDR1 is SGHDT and CDR2 is YYEEEE in the germline V gene. This CDR3 region has 14 residues. The chain's CDR3 is CASSLGQINYGYTF. CDR3 bases: TGTGCCAGCAGCTTGGGCCAGATCAACTATGGCTACACCTTC.

This clone was found a few times. V usage is TRBV5-1 and J usage is TRBJ2-7, with a tentative D call TRBD2 (5 bases). This CDR3 has 13 amino acids. Germline values: CDR1 SGHRS, CDR2 YFSETQ. V dropped 2 bases and J dropped 5 bases, with 11 bases sitting between them. The CDR3 here is CASSLTSSNEQYF. Here the CDR3 DNA reads TGCGCCAGCAGCTTAACCTCTAGCAACGAGCAGTACTTC.

The genes are TRBV5-1 and TRBJ2-2; tentatively, D is TRBD1 (5 bases). Trimming shortened V by 2 bases and J by 5 bases, and 16 bases separated the two germline ends. The germline V gene has CDR1 SGHRS and CDR2 YFSETQ. The CDR3 is 16 amino acids. For the CDR3, the DNA is TGCGCCAGCAGCTTTACAGCCCAGGGAAGGACCGGGGAGCTGTTTTTT. It translates to CASSFTAQGRTGELFF.

J is TRBJ2-1 and V is TRBV18, with 13 nucleotides matching TRBD2. The CDR3 covers 14 residues. Germline CDR1 reads KGHSH; CDR2 reads LQKENI. Trimming at V came to 0 bases and at J to 14 bases, leaving 4 bases not matched to a gene. CDR3 DNA sequence: TGTGCCAGCTCACCACCTTCACTAGCGGGAGGGGAGTTCTTC. It translates to CASSPPSLAGGEFF.

This chain joins TRBV10-3 and TRBJ2-3; D remains unclear. Germline CDR1 is ENHRY and CDR2 is SYGVKD. Trimming removed 7 bases at V and 0 bases at J, with 11 bases between. The CDR3 is 14 amino acids. CDR3 sequence reads: CAINSPSSTDTQYF. As DNA, the CDR3 is TGTGCCATCAACAGCCCCTCTAGCACAGATACGCAGTATTTT.

The CDR3 DNA sequence: TGTGCCAGCAGCTTTGGAGAGTACACTGAAGCTTTCTTT. Its protein is CASSFGEYTEAFF. The J gene is TRBJ1-1, the V gene TRBV7-9; D call uncertain. Germline CDR1 is SEHNR and CDR2 is FQNEAQ (reference sequence). Between the trimmed V and J ends, which lost 3 bases and 3 bases, there was a span of 8 bases. This CDR3 spans 13 amino acids.